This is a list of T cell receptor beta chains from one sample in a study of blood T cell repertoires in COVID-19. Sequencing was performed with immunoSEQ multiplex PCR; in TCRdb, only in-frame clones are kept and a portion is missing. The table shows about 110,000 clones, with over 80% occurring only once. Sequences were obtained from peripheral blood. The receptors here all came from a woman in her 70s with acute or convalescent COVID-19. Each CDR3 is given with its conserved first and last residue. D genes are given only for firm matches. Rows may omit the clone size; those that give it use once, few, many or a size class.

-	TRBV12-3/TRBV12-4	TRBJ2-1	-	CASSLGRTNEQFF	TGTGCCAGCAGTTTAGGACGGACTAATGAGCAGTTCTTC
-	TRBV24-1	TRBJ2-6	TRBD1	CATSDSQQGAVGANVLTF	TGTGCCACCAGTGATTCCCAACAGGGGGCTGTTGGGGCCAACGTCCTGACTTTC
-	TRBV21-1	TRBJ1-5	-	CASSKDRAQPQHF	TGTGCCAGCAGCAAGGACAGGGCACAGCCCCAGCATTTT
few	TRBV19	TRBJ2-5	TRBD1	CASSMHRGGETQYF	TGTGCCAGTAGTATGCACAGGGGCGGAGAGACCCAGTACTTC
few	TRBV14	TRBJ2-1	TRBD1	CASSLAGGYYNEQFF	TGTGCCAGCAGCCTCGCAGGGGGCTACTACAATGAGCAGTTCTTC
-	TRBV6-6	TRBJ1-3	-	CASSSTRGFGNTIYF	TGTGCCAGCAGTTCCACCAGGGGTTTTGGAAACACCATATATTTT
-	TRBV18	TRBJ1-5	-	CASSPTGYNQPQHF	TGTGCCAGCTCACCGACAGGTTACAATCAGCCCCAGCATTTT
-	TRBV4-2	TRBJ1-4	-	CASSQRASGTNEKLFF	TGTGCCAGCAGTCAGAGGGCCTCGGGGACTAATGAAAAACTGTTTTTT
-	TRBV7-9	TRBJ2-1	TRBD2	CASSVRTSGRIGEQFF	TGTGCCAGCAGCGTACGGACTAGCGGGAGGATCGGTGAGCAGTTCTTC
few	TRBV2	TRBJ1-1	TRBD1	CASSAGQMNTEAFF	TGTGCCAGCAGTGCGGGACAGATGAACACTGAAGCTTTCTTT
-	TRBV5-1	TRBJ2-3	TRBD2	CASSPGTSGTNTDTQYF	TGCGCCAGCAGCCCGGGAACTAGCGGGACAAACACAGATACGCAGTATTTT
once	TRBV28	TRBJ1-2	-	CASSLTGPYGYTF	TGTGCCAGCAGTTTGACAGGACCGTATGGCTACACCTTC
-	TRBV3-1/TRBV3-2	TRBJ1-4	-	CASSQTRGTNEKLFF	TGTGCCAGCAGCCAAACCCGGGGAACTAATGAAAAACTGTTTTTT
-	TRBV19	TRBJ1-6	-	CASSRRTGESPLHF	TGTGCCAGTAGTAGGAGAACAGGAGAATCACCCCTCCACTTT
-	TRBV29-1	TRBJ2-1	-	CSVRLIDGDSYNEQFF	TGCAGCGTGCGGCTAATTGACGGGGACTCCTACAATGAGCAGTTCTTC
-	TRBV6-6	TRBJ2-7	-	CASSVFGTLRYF	TGTGCCAGCAGTGTCTTCGGGACTCTTCGTTACTTC
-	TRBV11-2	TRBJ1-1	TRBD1	CASSGWDRMTEAFF	TGTGCCAGCAGCGGCTGGGACAGAATGACTGAAGCTTTCTTT
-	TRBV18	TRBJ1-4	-	CASSPPRGKGNEKLFF	TGTGCCAGCTCACCACCCCGGGGAAAGGGTAATGAAAAACTGTTTTTT
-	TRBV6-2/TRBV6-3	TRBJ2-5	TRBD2	CASSYGREGPPETQYF	TGTGCCAGCAGTTACGGGCGGGAGGGCCCCCCAGAGACCCAGTACTTC
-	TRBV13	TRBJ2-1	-	CASSLAGDAMGYEQFF	TGTGCCAGCAGCTTAGCGGGAGACGCTATGGGGTATGAGCAGTTCTTC
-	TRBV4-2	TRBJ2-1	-	CASSQDREPYNEQFF	TGTGCCAGCAGCCAAGATCGGGAGCCCTACAATGAGCAGTTCTTC
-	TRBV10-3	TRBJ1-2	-	CAISDVGTYYGYTF	TGTGCCATCAGTGATGTCGGTACCTACTATGGCTACACCTTC
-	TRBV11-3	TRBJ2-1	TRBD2	CASSSLAGATYNEQFF	TGTGCCAGCAGTTCCTTAGCGGGGGCCACCTACAATGAGCAGTTCTTC
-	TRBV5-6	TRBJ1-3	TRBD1	CASSLLTGAGNTIYF	TGTGCCAGCAGCTTGTTGACAGGGGCTGGAAACACCATATATTTT
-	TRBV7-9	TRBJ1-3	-	CASSIDVASGNTIYF	TGTGCCAGCAGCATCGACGTAGCCTCTGGAAACACCATATATTTT
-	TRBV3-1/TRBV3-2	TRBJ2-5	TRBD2	CASSQVLGLAGFQETQYF	TGTGCCAGCAGCCAAGTCCTGGGACTAGCGGGTTTCCAAGAGACCCAGTACTTC
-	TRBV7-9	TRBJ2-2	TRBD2	CASGSSLSGGRAYTGELFF	TGTGCCAGCGGGTCGAGCTTATCCGGCGGGAGGGCGTATACCGGGGAGCTGTTTTTT
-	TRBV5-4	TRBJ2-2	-	CASQTGLNTGELFF	TGTGCCAGTCAAACAGGGTTGAACACCGGGGAGCTGTTTTTT
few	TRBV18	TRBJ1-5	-	CASSPSSDQPQHF	TGTGCCAGCTCACCATCATCGGATCAGCCCCAGCATTTT
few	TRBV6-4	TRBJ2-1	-	CASSHQAGVNEQFF	TGTGCCAGCAGTCATCAAGCAGGGGTCAATGAGCAGTTCTTC
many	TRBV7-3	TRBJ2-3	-	CASSSTGSDTQYF	TGTGCCAGCAGCTCCACGGGATCAGATACGCAGTATTTT
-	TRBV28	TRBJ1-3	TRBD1	CASSSGTGNSGNTIYF	TGTGCCAGCAGTTCCGGGACAGGAAACTCTGGAAACACCATATATTTT
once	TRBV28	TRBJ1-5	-	CASSFGRGAQHF	TGTGCCAGCAGTTTTGGTAGAGGAGCCCAGCATTTT
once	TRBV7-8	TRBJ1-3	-	CASSFPGNTIYF	TGTGCCAGCAGCTTCCCAGGAAACACCATATATTTT
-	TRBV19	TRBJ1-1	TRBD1	CASNNRGSEAFF	TGTGCCAGTAATAACAGGGGAAGTGAAGCTTTCTTT
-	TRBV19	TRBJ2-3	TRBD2	CASSLLAGGTDTQYF	TGTGCCAGTAGCCTACTAGCGGGAGGCACAGATACGCAGTATTTT